One and the same sample provided the 14 T cell receptor beta chains below, sequenced in a study of blood T cells in healthy people across ages. Primers used in a second PCR of roughly 7 to 11 cycles were a sample-barcoded 5' primer and a J-beta primer mix. A single record per CDR3 protein comes from TCRdb applying MiXCR to the 5' RACE reads. The sample comprises 850,000 to 950,000 distinct CDR3 sequences, 25% to 35% of which are singletons, and about 18% rests with the top ten. The sequenced material came from blood. The receptors were sampled from a woman at least 80 years old in good health.

This clonotype was seen repeatedly, ten times or more. V gene TRBV6-5 combines with J gene TRBJ1-2, with a tentative D call TRBD1 (5 bases). This CDR3 region has 13 residues. From germline, CDR1 is MNHEY and CDR2 SVGAGI. Trimming stripped 6 bases from V and 2 bases from J, with 10 bases between. The DNA of the CDR3 is TGTGCCAGCAGCTGGGACGGAAACTATGGCTACACCTTC. It encodes CASSWDGNYGYTF.

The gene calls are TRBV9 and TRBJ2-7; 10 positions agree with TRBD1. Germline V gene sequence: CDR1 SGDLS, CDR2 YYNGEE. The CDR3 has 14 amino acids. V trimming: 4 bases; J trimming: 5 bases; junction bases outside the gene matches: 6. The CDR3 is CASSPATGGHEQYF. As DNA, the CDR3 is TGTGCCAGCAGCCCCGCGACAGGGGGCCACGAGCAGTACTTC.

This clonotype was detected ten times or more. This chain links TRBV28 with TRBJ2-5, with D tentatively TRBD1 (5 bases). This CDR3 has 15 amino acids. With 5 bases removed from V and 2 bases from J, the gap between germline ends came to 15 bases. Germline assignment: CDR1 MDHEN and CDR2 SYDVKM. CDR3 coding DNA: TGTGCCAGCAGTGACAGATTACCCAGACAAGAGACCCAGTACTTC. Translated: CASSDRLPRQETQYF.

About this clonotype itself: This could be a read error, since a much larger clone is one nucleotide away. The chain links TRBV24-1 to TRBJ2-7; 9 bases are shared with TRBD2. V was clipped by 7 bases and J by 7 bases; unmatched bases: 13. CDR1 and CDR2 (germline): KGHDR, SFDVKD. The CDR3 loop spans 15 amino acids. CDR3 DNA sequence: TGTGCCACCAGCCTTAGCGGGGGCGAATACAATGAGCAGTACTTC. Translated, it gives CATSLSGGEYNEQYF.

The rearrangement joins TRBV6-2 or TRBV6-3 to TRBJ1-1; D is perhaps TRBD1 (5 bases). This CDR3 is built from 14 residues. The germline CDR1 and CDR2 sequences are MNHEY and SVGEGT. Trimming cost V 5 bases and J 5 bases, with 15 bases left between them. The CDR3 DNA reads TGTGCCAGCAGTGACATACGAAGGGGAACTGAAGCTTTCTTT. It encodes CASSDIRRGTEAFF.

This clonotype was recorded a few times. V and J are TRBV7-9 and TRBJ1-3; D remains ambiguous. This CDR3 region has 12 residues. CDR1 is SEHNR, CDR2 FQNEAQ, per germline (reference sequence). Trimming cost V 5 bases and J 4 bases, with 6 bases left between them. The CDR3 loop is CASSPPGNTIYF. The DNA for the CDR3 is TGTGCCAGCAGCCCTCCCGGAAACACCATATATTTT.

This clonotype was observed once. The chain joins TRBV5-1 to TRBJ2-2; 7 nucleotides match TRBD2. V shed 0 bases, J shed 2 bases, and the junction held 7 bases outside the gene matches. Germline CDR1 is SGHRS and CDR2 is YFSETQ. CDR3 length: 17 residues. The CDR3 spells CASSLAGGTLNTGELFF. The CDR3 bases are TGCGCCAGCAGCTTGGCCGGGGGGACCCTTAACACCGGGGAGCTGTTTTTT.

This rearrangement joins TRBV20-1 to TRBJ2-3; 10 bases fit TRBD2. Germline CDR1 reads DFQATT; CDR2 reads SNEGSKA (reference sequence). The CDR3 is 13 residues long. CDR3 region: CSARRRAGGRQYF. Written as DNA, the CDR3 is TGCAGCGCGAGACGGAGAGCGGGGGGGCGTCAGTATTTT.

The J gene is TRBJ2-1, the V gene TRBV6-2 or TRBV6-3, with 8 bases matching TRBD2. With the DNA end fitting TRBJ2-7 better, the J assignment may be wrong. From germline, CDR1 is MNHEY and CDR2 SVGEGT. This CDR3 is 15 amino acids long. DNA of the CDR3: TGTGCCAGCAGCTCCGGGGCTAGCGGGTGGAATGAGCAGTACTTC. This gives the protein CASSSGASGWNEQYF.

The sample holds many counts of this clonotype. The gene calls are TRBV20-1 and TRBJ2-1; D is tentatively TRBD1 or TRBD2 (6 bases each). Per germline, CDR1 DFQATT and CDR2 SNEGSKA (reference sequence). V was cut by 4 bases and J by 0 bases, with 10 bases left in between. The CDR3 loop spans 14 amino acids. CDR3 coding DNA: TGCAGTGCTAAGAAGGGGGGCTCCTACAATGAGCAGTTCTTC. Protein: CSAKKGGSYNEQFF.

Comment on this clonotype: This sequence may be a read error, since a much larger clone differs from it by one base. The chain carries TRBV20-1 and TRBJ2-5; TRBD1 aligns across 7 bases. The CDR3 is 12 amino acids. V lost 5 bases, J lost 7 bases, and 7 bases stayed unmatched. Germline-derived CDR1 and CDR2 are DFQATT and SNEGSKA (reference sequence). The CDR3 coding sequence is TGCAGTGCTGAAGGGCCAGGGGGGACCCAGTACTTC. Protein product: CSAEGPGGTQYF.

CDR3 nucleotide sequence: TGCGCCAGCAGCGGCGGACAGACCTTCTACAATGAGCAGTTCTTC. It yields the protein CASSGGQTFYNEQFF. The chain carries TRBV5-1 and TRBJ2-1; maybe TRBD1 (6 bases). The V end was cut by 4 bases, the J end by 3 bases, with 14 bases between. Germline V lookup: CDR1 SGHRS, CDR2 YFSETQ. This CDR3 spans 15 amino acids.

This clonotype has a handful of counts. This chain uses TRBV30 with TRBJ2-1; D is perhaps TRBD1 or TRBD2 (5 bases each). The CDR3 is 12 amino acids. CDR1 GTSNPN and CDR2 SVGIG come from the germline V gene (reference sequence). V gave up 0 bases and J gave up 12 bases, with 12 bases separating them. In DNA form, the CDR3 reads TGTGCCTGGAGTGTTAACGTGAGGGGGCAGTTCTTC. It translates to CAWSVNVRGQFF.

This clonotype was seen repeatedly, ten times or more. This chain links TRBV6-6 with TRBJ2-4, with TRBD2 as a possible D gene (5 bases). With 0 bases removed from V and 8 bases from J, the gap between germline ends came to 14 bases. Germline CDR1 reads MNHNY; CDR2 reads SVGAGI (reference sequence). CDR3 length: 15 amino acids. CDR3 residues: CASSYSRKPGDIQYF. The CDR3 nucleotides read TGTGCCAGCAGTTACTCGCGGAAGCCCGGGGACATTCAGTACTTC.